In its sample, the clone carrying this TCR beta chain was seen many times. The data belong to a study of T cells in Graves' hyperthyroidism and ophthalmopathy. TCR beta CDR3 regions were amplified from RNA. The HTBI primer set drove a first-round RT-PCR of the TCR CDR3. TCRdb analysed the multiplex PCR reads with MiXCR anew, one entry per CDR3 protein. The sample includes approximately 380,000 distinct CDR3 sequences, under 20% seen only once; the top ten take about 4%. Material: blood. The sequence was collected from a woman between 18 and 29 years old with Graves' hyperthyroidism.

The CDR3 DNA reads as TGTGCCAGCGATGACGCCTACGAGCAGTACTTC. It encodes CASDDAYEQYF. The chain joins TRBV7-9 to TRBJ2-7, with no clear D. V dropped 8 bases and J dropped 2 bases, with 7 bases sitting between them. Germline lookup yields CDR1 SEHNR and CDR2 FQNEAQ (reference sequence). The CDR3 runs 11 residues.